The 13 T cell receptor beta chains reported below all come from one sample, sequenced in a study of a mutant IDH1 vaccine in newly diagnosed glioma (dated by TCRdb to the early 2020s). The library was made by the immunoSEQ multiplex PCR assay. TCRdb took over this immuneACCESS table, retaining in-frame rearrangements with V and J assigned. Such tables are incomplete; in checked studies, under half of the missing clones stem from an unresolved V gene, and the remainder is unexplained. This sample is represented by just under 95,000 clones; around three quarters of them were singletons. Roughly 6.9% of the sample belongs to the ten largest clones. The sample's time point label, in plain terms: baseline, week 1 (first vaccination visit). Taken with the paper, the label for treatment or condition translates to: pre-vaccination baseline after standard-of-care therapy. Sequenced here: PBMCs, sampled from a glioma patient treated with radiotherapy, temozolomide or both. The receptors here all came from a man aged 35-49 years with glioma.

The gene calls are TRBV18 and TRBJ2-7, with 8 positions matching TRBD2. Germline V gene sequence: CDR1 KGHSH, CDR2 LQKENI. The CDR3 is made up of 15 amino acids. J lost 6 bases, V lost 6 bases, and 13 bases had no gene match. The chain's CDR3 is CASSKKAGGSGEQYF. The CDR3 nucleotides are TGTGCCAGCTCTAAAAAGGCGGGAGGATCGGGCGAGCAGTACTTC.

The chain couples TRBV9 to TRBJ1-6; the D is unclear. From germline, CDR1 is SGDLS and CDR2 YYNGEE. The CDR3 runs to 15 residues. The ends were cut back, 4 bases at V and 5 bases at J, with 13 bases in the middle. The chain's CDR3 is CASSPVRGNNSPLHF. The CDR3 bases are TGTGCCAGCAGCCCGGTACGAGGAAATAATTCACCCCTCCACTTT.

The CDR3 nucleotides read TGTGCCCCCCAGGGGACTAGGGGAAAGAGTGAGCAGTTCTTC. Translating gives CAPQGTRGKSEQFF. The chain combines TRBV21-1 with TRBJ2-1; no DNA check was done on the table's D call, TRBD2. TRBV21-1 has pseudogene status. This CDR3 has 14 amino acids.

The J gene is TRBJ2-2, the V gene TRBV19, with D perhaps matching TRBD1 (6 bases). CDR3 length equals 15 residues. Per the germline V gene, CDR1 is LNHDA and CDR2 is SQIVND (reference sequence). V shed 3 bases and J shed 7 bases, with 15 bases lying between them. CDR3 residues: CASSIGAGASGELFF. CDR3 bases: TGTGCCAGTAGTATTGGGGCAGGGGCGAGCGGGGAGCTGTTTTTT. The complete variable domain, with remaining parts taken from reference TRBV19 and TRBJ2-2, reads DGGITQSPKYLFRKEGQNVTLSCEQNLNHDAMYWYRQDPGQGLRLIYYSQIVNDFQKGDIAEGYSVSREKKESFPLTVTSAQKNPTAFYLCASSIGAGASGELFFGEGSRLTVL.

The chain is built from TRBV6-6 and TRBJ2-1, with 10 positions matching TRBD2. Germline V gene sequence: CDR1 MNHNY, CDR2 SVGAGI (reference sequence). The CDR3 extends over 15 amino acids. V was clipped by 5 bases and J by 6 bases; unmatched bases: 7. For the CDR3, the DNA is TGTGCCAGCAGTCTTAGCGGGAGGTCTGGCAATGAGCAGTTCTTC. Translated, it gives CASSLSGRSGNEQFF.

The chain employs TRBV5-1 and TRBJ2-1, with TRBD2 matching over 10 bases. V was clipped by 0 bases and J by 10 bases; unmatched bases: 13. The CDR3 covers 17 residues. The V gene's germline CDR1 is SGHRS and CDR2 YFSETQ. In nucleotides, the CDR3 is TGCGCCAGCAGCTTGGCAGGGTCAGCGGGAGGGCTAGGGGAGCAGTTCTTC. Its translation is CASSLAGSAGGLGEQFF.

V usage is TRBV7-2 and J usage is TRBJ1-1, with D maybe TRBD1 (6 bases). CDR1 SGHTA and CDR2 FQGNSA come from the germline V gene. The ends were cut back, 7 bases at V and 1 base at J, with 13 bases in the middle. The CDR3 spans 14 residues. This chain's CDR3 is CASNKPGQNTEAFF. The CDR3 region has the DNA TGTGCCAGCAACAAGCCGGGACAGAACACTGAAGCTTTCTTT.

The chain joins TRBV11-2 to TRBJ2-2; D possibly uses TRBD1 or TRBD2 (5 bases each). The germline V gene has CDR1 SGHAT and CDR2 FQNNGV. This CDR3 has 15 residues. Trimming took 3 bases from V and 0 from J, leaving 8 bases between them. This chain's CDR3 is CASSFGTANTGELFF. DNA of the CDR3: TGTGCCAGCAGCTTCGGGACGGCGAACACCGGGGAGCTGTTTTTT.

The V and J genes are TRBV25-1 and TRBJ2-1; 10 bases are a match to TRBD2. CDR3 size: 14 residues. CDR1 is MGHDK and CDR2 is SYGVNS in the germline V gene. V lost 8 bases and J lost 7; bases outside the gene matches: 8. This CDR3 is CASSLPSGRNEQFF. The DNA for the CDR3 is TGTGCCAGCTCCCTCCCTAGCGGGAGAAATGAGCAGTTCTTC.

The CDR3 DNA sequence: TGTGCCAGCAGCTTAGCGCGGGTTAACTATGGCTACACCTTC. Protein: CASSLARVNYGYTF. The chain uses TRBV7-8 and TRBJ1-2; D remains unclear. Germline CDR1 SGHVS, CDR2 FQNEAQ. V lost 0 bases to trimming and J lost 1 base, with 6 bases between them. This CDR3 comprises 14 residues.

The V gene is TRBV19, the J gene TRBJ1-1; D perhaps matches TRBD1 (6 bases). Trimming stripped 6 bases from V and 0 bases from J, with 17 bases between. Germline loops: CDR1 LNHDA, CDR2 SQIVND (reference sequence). The CDR3 contains 16 residues. The CDR3 loop reads CASSPLRGAMNTEAFF. The CDR3 bases are TGTGCCAGTAGCCCCCTAAGGGGGGCTATGAACACTGAAGCTTTCTTT.

The chain uses TRBV28 and TRBJ1-3; D gene unclear. V dropped 8 bases and J dropped 0 bases, with 26 bases sitting between them. This CDR3 spans 19 amino acids. Germline CDR1 and CDR2: MDHEN and SYDVKM. CDR3 amino acids: CASGSPVHRRISSGNTIYF. The CDR3 nucleotides read TGTGCCAGCGGCTCCCCCGTCCACCGTCGGATAAGCTCTGGAAACACCATATATTTT.

The rearrangement joins TRBV2 to TRBJ2-2; TRBD1 matches at 8 bases. The germline V gene has CDR1 SNHLY and CDR2 FYNNEI. CDR3 length: 17 residues. The V and J ends lost 2 bases and 0 bases, in that order; junction bases with no gene match: 5. CDR3 amino acids: CASSETAQGANTGELFF. In DNA form, the CDR3 reads TGTGCCAGCAGTGAAACGGCACAGGGGGCGAACACCGGGGAGCTGTTTTTT.